The 31 T cell receptor beta chains reported below all come from one sample, sequenced in a study of shared T cell receptors in the human thymus. The table came from immunoSEQ multiplex PCR; TCRdb's copy has only in-frame clones and leaves some out. Seen here are approximately 400,000 clones, approximately 95% observed once, and the top ten hold roughly 0.02%. Sequenced input: thymocytes. The receptor source for this set is a human donor.

V and J are TRBV23-1 and TRBJ2-3; D is perhaps TRBD2 (5 bases). TRBV23-1 is designated an ORF whose function remains uncertain. The CDR3 loop spans 11 amino acids. Deletions cut 6 bases from V and 6 bases from J, with 7 bases between. The CDR3: CASRPGDTQYF. The CDR3 DNA reads as TGCGCCAGCAGACCGGGGGATACGCAGTATTTT.

The chain has TRBV28 and TRBJ2-5; 13 bases fit TRBD2. V trimming: 3 bases; J trimming: 3 bases; junction bases outside the gene matches: 4. Germline CDR1 and CDR2: MDHEN and SYDVKM. The CDR3 length is 16 residues. CDR3 residues: CASSFAGTSGKETQYF. CDR3 bases: TGTGCCAGCAGTTTCGCCGGGACTAGCGGGAAAGAGACCCAGTACTTC.

In this sample, this clone turned up once. This sequence joins TRBV6-6 and TRBJ2-4; 7 bases align to TRBD2. Per germline, CDR1 MNHNY and CDR2 SVGAGI (reference sequence). V trimming: 2 bases; J trimming: 1 base; junction bases outside the gene matches: 5. CDR3 size: 16 residues. Here the CDR3 reads CASSYGPRGAKNIQYF. CDR3 nucleotides: TGTGCCAGCAGTTACGGGCCGCGGGGGGCCAAAAACATTCAGTACTTC.

The chain employs TRBV7-2 and TRBJ2-5; 8 nucleotides match TRBD1. This CDR3 has 16 residues. V shed 2 bases, J shed 4 bases, and the junction held 9 bases outside the gene matches. The germline CDR1 and CDR2 sequences are SGHTA and FQGNSA. DNA of the CDR3: TGTGCCAGCAGCTTAAGGTCATCAGGGGGCAGAGAGACCCAGTACTTC. Protein: CASSLRSSGGRETQYF.

The chain joins TRBV9 to TRBJ1-1, with D hard to call. This CDR3 has 14 residues. Trimming stripped 4 bases from V and 5 bases from J, with 15 bases between. Germline CDR1 reads SGDLS; CDR2 reads YYNGEE. The DNA for the CDR3 is TGTGCCAGCAGCTACGGGAGCCAGATTACTGAAGCTTTCTTT. Translated, it gives CASSYGSQITEAFF.

V is TRBV28 and J is TRBJ2-3; either TRBD1 or TRBD2 may supply D (5 bases each). This CDR3 has 16 residues. Germline CDR1 MDHEN, CDR2 SYDVKM. V was trimmed by 6 bases and J by 4 bases, leaving 20 bases between them. The CDR3 bases are TGTGCCAGCAGCGCACGACACAGAGAGGGGCCAGATACGCAGTATTTT. Translated, it gives CASSARHREGPDTQYF.

V gene TRBV19 combines with J gene TRBJ1-5; a weak D match, TRBD1 (6 bases). V dropped 6 bases and J dropped 7 bases, with 25 bases sitting between them. Germline lookup yields CDR1 LNHDA and CDR2 SQIVND (reference sequence). There are 17 residues in the CDR3. The CDR3 DNA follows: TGTGCCAGTAGCCCGGCGCTACAGGGACCCCGGAAGCAGCCCCAGCATTTT. Protein: CASSPALQGPRKQPQHF.

This chain links TRBV5-1 with TRBJ2-5; D is unresolved. V was shortened by 9 bases and J by 4 bases, with 13 bases between the two germline ends. The length of the CDR3 is 12 residues. CDR1 and CDR2 from the germline V gene are SGHRS and YFSETQ. For the CDR3, the DNA is TGCGCCACCTCCGTAGGTTCAGAGACCCAGTACTTC. It specifies CATSVGSETQYF. Using reference TRBV5-1 and TRBJ2-5 for the parts outside the CDR3, the full variable domain is KAGVTQTPRYLIKTRGQQVTLSCSPISGHRSVSWYQQTPGQGLQFLFEYFSETQRNKGNFPGRFSGRQFSNSRSEMNVSTLELGDSALYLCATSVGSETQYFGPGTRLLVL.

The chain is built from TRBV27 and TRBJ2-2; 7 nucleotides line up with TRBD1. Germline V gene lookup returns CDR1 MNHEY and CDR2 SMNVEV (reference sequence). The CDR3 spans 16 residues. The ends lost 1 base at V and 2 bases at J; junction bases unmatched: 4. The CDR3: CASSLWNRGNTGELFF. The CDR3 bases are TGTGCCAGCAGTTTATGGAACAGGGGAAACACCGGGGAGCTGTTTTTT.

The chain carries TRBV14 and TRBJ2-7, with D possibly called TRBD1 or TRBD2 (5 bases each). CDR3 length equals 13 residues. V lost 4 bases and J lost 1, with 8 bases in between. In germline, CDR1 is SGHDN, CDR2 FVKESK. CDR3 DNA: TGTGCCAGCAGCCGGGACGTATCCTACGAGCAGTACTTC. This translates into CASSRDVSYEQYF.

V and J are TRBV28 and TRBJ1-1, with 8 positions matching TRBD1. This CDR3 is built from 15 residues. V lost 4 bases and J lost 7; bases outside the gene matches: 11. Per the germline V gene, CDR1 is MDHEN and CDR2 is SYDVKM. DNA of the CDR3: TGTGCCAGCAGTTACACAGGGGGGGTGAGGTTTGAAGCTTTCTTT. This gives the protein CASSYTGGVRFEAFF.

This chain joins TRBV7-6 and TRBJ2-5; 7 nucleotides align to TRBD1. V gave up 5 bases and J gave up 2 bases; unmatched junction bases: 11. CDR1 and CDR2 (germline): SGHVS, FNYEAQ. There are 16 residues in the CDR3. This CDR3 reads CASSRGTVNQQETQYF. In nucleotides, the CDR3 is TGTGCCAGCAGCCGTGGGACAGTAAACCAACAAGAGACCCAGTACTTC.

The rearrangement links TRBV19 to TRBJ2-3; perhaps TRBD2 as D (5 bases). The CDR3 has 14 amino acids. Germline V gene lookup returns CDR1 LNHDA and CDR2 SQIVND (reference sequence). Trimming left V 3 bases short and J 2 bases short, with 9 bases between. Written as DNA, the CDR3 is TGTGCCAGTAGTATGCGGGCCTTCACAGATACGCAGTATTTT. It specifies CASSMRAFTDTQYF.

The gene calls are TRBV25-1 and TRBJ2-1; D uncertain. The germline gives CDR1 MGHDK, CDR2 SYGVNS. The CDR3 loop spans 14 amino acids. The V gene lost 8 bases and the J gene lost 2 bases, with 13 bases spanning the gap. DNA of the CDR3: TGTGCCAGCTCCCGACTTGACACCTACAATGAGCAGTTCTTC. Amino acids: CASSRLDTYNEQFF. The whole variable domain, remainder taken from reference TRBV25-1 and TRBJ2-1, is EADIYQTPRYLVIGTGKKITLECSQTMGHDKMYWYQQDPGMELHLIHYSYGVNSTEKGDLSSESTVSRIRTEHFPLTLESARPSHTSQYLCASSRLDTYNEQFFGPGTRLTVL.

Written as DNA, the CDR3 is TGTGCCAGCAGGTCGTTGGGGGATGGGGAGACCCAGTACTTC. Encoded protein: CASRSLGDGETQYF. The V and J genes are TRBV27 and TRBJ2-5; D tentatively fits TRBD1 or TRBD2 (5 bases each). This CDR3 region has 14 residues. Trimming removed 6 bases at V and 5 bases at J, with 16 bases between. CDR1 and CDR2 (germline): MNHEY, SMNVEV (reference sequence).

This sequence joins TRBV29-1 and TRBJ2-1, with D possibly TRBD2 on 6 matching bases. This CDR3 comprises 13 residues. The V end was cut by 4 bases, the J end by 5 bases, with 12 bases between. Germline loops: CDR1 SQVTM, CDR2 ANQGSEA. CDR3 protein: CSVAPGRNNEQFF. CDR3 nucleotide sequence: TGCAGCGTTGCCCCAGGGAGGAACAATGAGCAGTTCTTC.

The chain combines TRBV2 with TRBJ1-3; the D gene is possibly TRBD1 (6 bases). CDR1 is SNHLY and CDR2 is FYNNEI in the germline V gene. The CDR3 extends over 17 amino acids. V lost 3 bases to trimming and J lost 0 bases, with 15 bases between them. The CDR3, as DNA: TGTGCCAGCAGTGATCCAGGGGACACACACTCTGGAAACACCATATATTTT. It is translated as CASSDPGDTHSGNTIYF.

As DNA, the CDR3 is TGTGCCAGCCTAACGGCAAAGGGACAGGGGGGCACTGAAGCTTTCTTT. Residues: CASLTAKGQGGTEAFF. V and J are TRBV11-2 and TRBJ1-1, with 11 nucleotides matching TRBD1. Germline CDR1 is SGHAT and CDR2 is FQNNGV. The CDR3 spans 16 residues. V lost 8 bases and J lost 4; bases outside the gene matches: 12.

The CDR3 coding sequence is TGTGCCAGCAGCAACGGGACAGCGAAATTGGGTTACGAGCAGTACTTC. As protein: CASSNGTAKLGYEQYF. This rearrangement joins TRBV9 to TRBJ2-7; 7 nucleotides line up with TRBD1. J gave up 4 bases and V 4 bases, and 14 bases lay outside the gene matches. This CDR3 has 16 amino acids. Germline loops: CDR1 SGDLS, CDR2 YYNGEE.

The CDR3 loop is CASSLRPGHQNTGELFF. The DNA of the CDR3 is TGTGCCAGCAGCCTTCGCCCGGGACACCAGAACACCGGGGAGCTGTTTTTT. V gene TRBV28 combines with J gene TRBJ2-2, with D possibly TRBD1 on 6 matching bases. CDR1 MDHEN and CDR2 SYDVKM come from the germline V gene. V shed 6 bases and J shed 1 base, with 18 bases lying between them. This CDR3 is built from 17 residues.

The chain recombines TRBV19 with TRBJ1-1; the D gene is possibly TRBD1 (5 bases). The V gene lost 5 bases and the J gene lost 6 bases, with 13 bases spanning the gap. CDR3 size: 13 residues. The germline CDR1 and CDR2 sequences are LNHDA and SQIVND (reference sequence). The CDR3 is CASSFIGTSEAFF. CDR3 coding DNA: TGTGCCAGTAGTTTCATAGGGACTTCTGAAGCTTTCTTT.

This clone has a single count. The rearrangement links TRBV11-3 to TRBJ2-3; D is perhaps TRBD1 or TRBD2 (6 bases each). CDR1 is SGHNT, CDR2 YENEEA, per germline. This CDR3 region has 18 residues. The ends were cut back, 6 bases at V and 0 bases at J, with 22 bases in the middle. CDR3 sequence reads: CASSRHTGASLSTDTQYF. In DNA form, the CDR3 reads TGTGCCAGCAGTAGGCACACGGGGGCTAGCCTAAGCACAGATACGCAGTATTTT.

The chain joins TRBV18 to TRBJ1-1, with D unresolved. CDR1 and CDR2 (germline): KGHSH, LQKENI. The CDR3 is made up of 11 amino acids. Between the trimmed V and J ends, which lost 3 bases and 8 bases, there was a span of 7 bases. The CDR3 bases are TGTGCCAGCTCACCCGGAGAGGAAGCTTTCTTT. Amino acid sequence: CASSPGEEAFF.

The chain carries TRBV28 and TRBJ1-2; 7 nucleotides line up with TRBD1. The germline V gene has CDR1 MDHEN and CDR2 SYDVKM. The V and J ends lost 5 bases and 7 bases, in that order; junction bases with no gene match: 7. The CDR3 is 13 residues long. CDR3 coding DNA: TGTGCCAGCAGTCCAGAGGGGGCGGGTGGCTACACCTTC. This codes for CASSPEGAGGYTF.

The CDR3 coding sequence is TGTGCCAGCAGCTTAACAGCGGAGACCCAGTACTTC. This codes for CASSLTAETQYF. This rearrangement joins TRBV7-9 to TRBJ2-5; D gene uncertain. CDR1 is SEHNR, CDR2 FQNEAQ, per germline (reference sequence). CDR3 size: 12 residues. V dropped 2 bases and J dropped 5 bases, with 6 bases sitting between them.

V and J are TRBV5-8 and TRBJ2-3, with TRBD1 identical over 8 bases. The CDR3 sequence is 17 residues long. Per germline, CDR1 SGHTS and CDR2 YDEGEE. The V and J ends lost 0 bases and 0 bases, in that order; junction bases with no gene match: 6. The DNA for the CDR3 is TGTGCCAGCAGCTTGGAAGGGCAGGGGGCGAGCACAGATACGCAGTATTTT. The encoded protein is CASSLEGQGASTDTQYF.

The chain couples TRBV10-2 to TRBJ2-2; 8 bases map to TRBD2. Germline loops: CDR1 WSHSY, CDR2 SAAADI. The CDR3 sequence is 15 residues long. The trim removed 4 bases at V and 5 bases at J, leaving 6 bases unmatched. CDR3 coding DNA: TGCGCCAGCAGTGTACCAGCGGGAGTAACCGGGGAGCTGTTTTTT. Its protein is CASSVPAGVTGELFF.

The V gene is TRBV15, the J gene TRBJ2-1; 10 positions agree with TRBD2. Germline CDR1 reads LNHNV; CDR2 reads YYDKDF (reference sequence). This CDR3 contains 15 residues. The V and J ends lost 10 bases and 6 bases, in that order; junction bases with no gene match: 12. The CDR3 reads CAISRRLAGANEQFF. The CDR3 nucleotides read TGTGCCATCTCAAGACGGCTAGCGGGAGCCAATGAGCAGTTCTTC.

This chain uses TRBV28 with TRBJ2-7; D is perhaps TRBD1 (6 bases). CDR1 and CDR2 from the germline V gene are MDHEN and SYDVKM. Trimming took off 5 bases at V and 2 bases at J, with 16 bases between the two ends. The CDR3 extends over 15 amino acids. The CDR3, as DNA: TGTGCCAGCAGTCCCCCCCGGGACACCACCTACGAGCAGTACTTC. It yields the protein CASSPPRDTTYEQYF.

The chain links TRBV27 to TRBJ2-7, with 8 bases matching TRBD2. V shed 4 bases and J 2 bases; nucleotides not matched to a gene: 4. Germline lookup yields CDR1 MNHEY and CDR2 SMNVEV (reference sequence). The CDR3 consists of 14 residues. This CDR3 is CASSSSGFTYEQYF. For the CDR3, the DNA is TGTGCCAGCAGTTCTAGCGGGTTCACCTACGAGCAGTACTTC.

The V call is TRBV12-5, the J call TRBJ1-2; D not resolved. This CDR3 is 13 amino acids long. Germline lookup yields CDR1 LGHNT and CDR2 FRNRAP. The V and J ends lost 6 bases and 4 bases respectively, with 12 bases between them. CDR3 in DNA: TGTGCTAGTGGCCCTGCAACTACCTATGGCTACACCTTC. Amino acids: CASGPATTYGYTF.